This entry describes one TCR beta chain. Its target is not known. 60 Vbeta and 13 Jbeta primers were used in PCR. Assay: immunoSEQ multiplex PCR; the TCRdb copy retains only in-frame clones and omits some. The sample includes about 120,000 clones, about 78% seen only once; the top ten take 12%. The data stem from a study of cytomegalovirus exposure and HLA in healthy donors. Study outcomes and limitations: A later analysis linked 16,951 TCR beta sequences to HLA alleles at 0.05 false discovery rate. The authors later linked a missense DCLRE1C variant to TCR beta V- and J-gene trimming. The study dropped some indistinguishable V segments, TRBV6-2 and TRBV6-3 among them.

The CDR3 has 14 residues. Germline V lookup: CDR1 SGHRS, CDR2 YFSETQ. The V gene lost 0 bases and the J gene lost 10 bases, with 11 bases spanning the gap. Samples came from healthy bone marrow donors. Sequencing was done on a sample of PBMCs. The chain employs TRBV5-1 and TRBJ1-6; no reliable D call. This TCR was recovered from a woman aged 40 to 50 in good health and CMV-seropositive. The CDR3 DNA is TGCGCCAGCAGCTTGGAAGTCAGTTACTCACCCCTCCACTTT. Its translation: CASSLEVSYSPLHF. Based on the CDR3 plus reference TRBV5-1 and TRBJ1-6, the full variable domain is KAGVTQTPRYLIKTRGQQVTLSCSPISGHRSVSWYQQTPGQGLQFLFEYFSETQRNKGNFPGRFSGRQFSNSRSEMNVSTLELGDSALYLCASSLEVSYSPLHFGNGTRLTVT.